Listed below are T cell receptor beta chains from one sample, sequenced in a study of T-cell reconstitution after alpha-beta-depleted transplantation in children. MiXCR, run by TCRdb on the PCR reads, gives a single entry per CDR3 protein. In the table there are about 980,000 distinct CDR3 sequences, about 26% of which are singletons. The sample in question was PBMCs, mostly from graft donor cells, obtained 360 days after TCRalphabeta/CD19-depleted stem cell transplant. These TCRs come from a boy under two years old who had a stem cell transplant for SCID, so the T cells may come from the graft donor. The CDR3 runs from the conserved cysteine through the conserved F or W. The D gene is left open where the match is weak. Clone size is given for some rows only: seen once, a few or many times, or a class if the clone is expanded.

V gene: TRBV12-3/TRBV12-4; D gene: TRBD1; clone size: few; J gene: TRBJ1-5; CDR3 DNA: TGTGCCAGCAGTTTAGGGGACAGGGCCCGACATAGCAATCAGCCCCAGCATTTT; CDR3 protein: CASSLGDRARHSNQPQHF
V gene: TRBV29-1; D gene: NA; clone size: NA; J gene: TRBJ1-1; CDR3 DNA: TGCAGCGTTGTCGAACAGGGAAACACTGAAGCTTTCTTT; CDR3 protein: CSVVEQGNTEAFF
V gene: TRBV9; D gene: NA; clone size: NA; J gene: TRBJ1-1; CDR3 DNA: TGTGCCAGCAGCGTAGGAGACAGGCTGGGGGAAGCTTTCTTT; CDR3 protein: CASSVGDRLGEAFF
V gene: TRBV19; D gene: NA; clone size: NA; J gene: TRBJ1-4; CDR3 DNA: TGTGCCAGTAGTATCCGGACTAATGAAAAACTGTTTTTT; CDR3 protein: CASSIRTNEKLFF
V gene: TRBV12-3/TRBV12-4; D gene: NA; clone size: NA; J gene: TRBJ2-6; CDR3 DNA: TGTGCCAGCAGTCCCTATTTAAGCTCTGGGGCCAACGTCCTGACTTTC; CDR3 protein: CASSPYLSSGANVLTF
V gene: TRBV14; D gene: TRBD1; clone size: NA; J gene: TRBJ2-1; CDR3 DNA: TGTGCCAGCAGCCGACGAGCTCGGGACAGATCCTACAATGAGCAGTTCTTC; CDR3 protein: CASSRRARDRSYNEQFF
V gene: TRBV7-2; D gene: TRBD1; clone size: NA; J gene: TRBJ2-7; CDR3 DNA: TGTGCCAGCAGCTCTGGACAGGGAGGTGACGAGCAGTACTTC; CDR3 protein: CASSSGQGGDEQYF
V gene: TRBV29-1; D gene: TRBD1; clone size: few; J gene: TRBJ2-4; CDR3 DNA: TGCAGCGTGAAGTTCGCAGGGGGACAAAACATTCAGTACTTC; CDR3 protein: CSVKFAGGQNIQYF
V gene: TRBV7-8; D gene: NA; clone size: NA; J gene: TRBJ1-2; CDR3 DNA: TGTGCCAGCAGCTTAGTGGAACTGTCTAACTATGGCTACACCTTC; CDR3 protein: CASSLVELSNYGYTF
V gene: TRBV5-1; D gene: TRBD1; clone size: many; J gene: TRBJ1-1; CDR3 DNA: TGCGCCAGCAGTTCCGCCGGGACAGGGATGAACACTGAAGCTTTCTTT; CDR3 protein: CASSSAGTGMNTEAFF
V gene: TRBV5-1; D gene: NA; clone size: few; J gene: TRBJ1-1; CDR3 DNA: TGCGCCAGCAGCTTGGGAATTAGGCAGAACACTGAAGCTTTCTTT; CDR3 protein: CASSLGIRQNTEAFF
V gene: TRBV25-1; D gene: NA; clone size: few; J gene: TRBJ1-3; CDR3 DNA: TGTGCCAGCAGTCACACGGGGGGAAACACCATATATTTT; CDR3 protein: CASSHTGGNTIYF
V gene: TRBV15; D gene: NA; clone size: NA; J gene: TRBJ2-1; CDR3 DNA: TGTGCCACCAGCAGAGATATTGAGTCGGAGCAGTTCTTC; CDR3 protein: CATSRDIESEQFF
V gene: TRBV7-2; D gene: TRBD2; clone size: NA; J gene: TRBJ2-1; CDR3 DNA: TGTGCCAGCAGCTTCCGGACTAGCGGCCCCTACAATGAGCAGTTCTTC; CDR3 protein: CASSFRTSGPYNEQFF
V gene: TRBV15; D gene: NA; clone size: NA; J gene: TRBJ2-3; CDR3 DNA: TGTGCCACCAGCAGACAAGGGCGGGCTACAGATACGCAGTATTTT; CDR3 protein: CATSRQGRATDTQYF
V gene: TRBV11-3; D gene: NA; clone size: few; J gene: TRBJ1-1; CDR3 DNA: TGTGCCAGCAGCTTAGGGTCGACGCTGAACACTGAAGCTTTCTTT; CDR3 protein: CASSLGSTLNTEAFF
V gene: TRBV7-2; D gene: TRBD2; clone size: few; J gene: TRBJ2-5; CDR3 DNA: TGTGCCAGCAGCTCCGGAGCGGGGGGGCTGCAAGAGACCCAGTACTTC; CDR3 protein: CASSSGAGGLQETQYF
V gene: TRBV18; D gene: TRBD1; clone size: NA; J gene: TRBJ2-3; CDR3 DNA: TGTGCCAGCTCACACAGGGGGCTAGTCACAGATACGCAGTATTTT; CDR3 protein: CASSHRGLVTDTQYF
V gene: TRBV20-1; D gene: TRBD1; clone size: NA; J gene: TRBJ2-7; CDR3 DNA: TGCAGTGCTAAGCTACCGGGACAGGGTGTTTACGAGCAGTACTTC; CDR3 protein: CSAKLPGQGVYEQYF
V gene: TRBV12-3/TRBV12-4; D gene: NA; clone size: many; J gene: TRBJ1-6; CDR3 DNA: TGTGCCAGCAGTCCCCAGGACCGGGCGCCCCTCCACTTT; CDR3 protein: CASSPQDRAPLHF
V gene: TRBV9; D gene: NA; clone size: few; J gene: TRBJ1-1; CDR3 DNA: TGTGCCAGCAGTGGTTGGGCCACTGAAGCTTTCTTT; CDR3 protein: CASSGWATEAFF
V gene: TRBV5-1; D gene: NA; clone size: many; J gene: TRBJ2-3; CDR3 DNA: TGCGCCAGCAGCTTAGTCGGTGCTATGGATACGCAGTATTTT; CDR3 protein: CASSLVGAMDTQYF
V gene: TRBV12-3/TRBV12-4; D gene: NA; clone size: NA; J gene: TRBJ1-1; CDR3 DNA: TGTGCCAGCAGTTTAGCGGGAGATAACACTGAAGCTTTCTTT; CDR3 protein: CASSLAGDNTEAFF
V gene: TRBV16; D gene: NA; clone size: few; J gene: TRBJ1-4; CDR3 DNA: TGTGCCAGCAGCCCGCTCGGGACGGGAAATGAAAAACTGTTTTTT; CDR3 protein: CASSPLGTGNEKLFF
V gene: TRBV29-1; D gene: NA; clone size: NA; J gene: TRBJ2-3; CDR3 DNA: TGCAGCGTTGTGTTGGGCGCAGATACGCAGTATTTT; CDR3 protein: CSVVLGADTQYF
V gene: TRBV4-1; D gene: NA; clone size: NA; J gene: TRBJ2-7; CDR3 DNA: TGCGCCAGCAGCCAAGTCTCAGGGGTCGAGCAGTACTTC; CDR3 protein: CASSQVSGVEQYF
V gene: TRBV3-1; D gene: NA; clone size: few; J gene: TRBJ2-2; CDR3 DNA: TGTGCCAGCAGCAAAGGAGAGCGACCCACCGGGGAGCTGTTTTTT; CDR3 protein: CASSKGERPTGELFF
V gene: TRBV4-1; D gene: TRBD2; clone size: NA; J gene: TRBJ2-2; CDR3 DNA: TGCGCCAGCAGCCAAGTGCTAGCGGGGGGTAAAAACACCGGGGAGCTGTTTTTT; CDR3 protein: CASSQVLAGGKNTGELFF
V gene: TRBV25-1; D gene: TRBD2; clone size: few; J gene: TRBJ2-3; CDR3 DNA: TGTGCCAGCAGAGAAGGGACTAGCGGATACACAGATACGCAGTATTTT; CDR3 protein: CASREGTSGYTDTQYF
V gene: TRBV7-2; D gene: NA; clone size: few; J gene: TRBJ1-5; CDR3 DNA: TGTGCCAGCAGCTTAGTCCCCTCCATTGACAATCAGCCCCAGCATTTT; CDR3 protein: CASSLVPSIDNQPQHF
V gene: TRBV25-1; D gene: NA; clone size: NA; J gene: TRBJ2-3; CDR3 DNA: TGTGCCAGCAGTGGGGCAGACACAGATACGCAGTATTTT; CDR3 protein: CASSGADTDTQYF
V gene: TRBV7-8; D gene: NA; clone size: few; J gene: TRBJ2-3; CDR3 DNA: TGTGCCAGCAGCTTACGCATCGCTGAGGACACAGATACGCAGTATTTT; CDR3 protein: CASSLRIAEDTDTQYF
V gene: TRBV30; D gene: NA; clone size: NA; J gene: TRBJ2-2; CDR3 DNA: TGTGCCTGGAGGGCGATGACCGTGTTTCGTGGCGGGGAGCTGTTTTTT; CDR3 protein: CAWRAMTVFRGGELFF
V gene: TRBV28; D gene: NA; clone size: few; J gene: TRBJ2-1; CDR3 DNA: TGTGCCAGCAGTTTCGGCAGGGCTGGCTACTACTACAATGAGCAGTTCTTC; CDR3 protein: CASSFGRAGYYYNEQFF
V gene: TRBV28; D gene: TRBD1; clone size: NA; J gene: TRBJ1-1; CDR3 DNA: TGTGCCAGCAGTTTTTATCCCACAGGGGTGAACACTGAAGCTTTCTTT; CDR3 protein: CASSFYPTGVNTEAFF
V gene: TRBV18; D gene: TRBD1; clone size: few; J gene: TRBJ1-1; CDR3 DNA: TGTGCCAGCTCACCGATCGGGACAGAGAACACTGAAGCTTTCTTT; CDR3 protein: CASSPIGTENTEAFF
V gene: TRBV4-2; D gene: NA; clone size: NA; J gene: TRBJ2-1; CDR3 DNA: TGTGCCAGCAGTCCAAGATCGATACTGGCCCACACCGAGCAGTTCTTC; CDR3 protein: CASSPRSILAHTEQFF
V gene: TRBV2; D gene: TRBD2; clone size: NA; J gene: TRBJ2-1; CDR3 DNA: TGTGCCAGCAGGAGCGGGGGGGCCTACTTTGAGCAGTTCTTC; CDR3 protein: CASRSGGAYFEQFF
V gene: TRBV10-2; D gene: NA; clone size: few; J gene: TRBJ2-2; CDR3 DNA: TGCGCCAGTGCCAGGAGCAGTTACACCGGGGAGCTGTTTTTT; CDR3 protein: CASARSSYTGELFF
V gene: TRBV18; D gene: NA; clone size: few; J gene: TRBJ2-3; CDR3 DNA: TGTGCCAGCTCACTCTCATACAGGGAGACTCGCACAGATACGCAGTATTTT; CDR3 protein: CASSLSYRETRTDTQYF
V gene: TRBV29-1; D gene: NA; clone size: NA; J gene: TRBJ2-5; CDR3 DNA: TGCAGCGTTGAAGGCAGACAGCAAGAGACCCAGTACTTC; CDR3 protein: CSVEGRQQETQYF
V gene: TRBV20-1; D gene: NA; clone size: NA; J gene: TRBJ2-2; CDR3 DNA: TGCAGTGCTTCTGTCAAGGCGACCGGGGAGCTGTTTTTT; CDR3 protein: CSASVKATGELFF